Listed below are T cell receptor beta chains from one sample, sequenced in a study of molecular identifiers for immune sequencing clone quantification. TCRdb analysed the PCR reads with MiXCR anew, one entry per CDR3 protein. The profile shows about 640,000 distinct CDR3 sequences, 20% of them singletons. The source material was naive CD8+ T cells from blood, with Jurkat cell RNA spiked in. The receptors were gathered from a human donor in good health. Some libraries in this study had Jurkat cell RNA spiked in. CDR3s include the opening cysteine and the closing phenylalanine or tryptophan. D genes are given only for firm matches. Only some rows state a clone size, as once, few, many or a class for expanded clones.

D gene: TRBD2; clone size: -; CDR3 length: 17; V gene: TRBV28; J gene: TRBJ2-1; CDR3 protein: CAATGLAGGGVDNEQFF; CDR3 DNA: TGTGCCGCGACAGGTTTAGCGGGAGGAGGGGTCGACAATGAGCAGTTCTTC
D gene: -; clone size: many; CDR3 length: 15; V gene: TRBV10-3; J gene: TRBJ1-1; CDR3 protein: CAISELEIENTEAFF; CDR3 DNA: TGTGCCATCAGTGAGTTGGAGATCGAGAACACTGAAGCTTTCTTT
D gene: TRBD2; clone size: many; CDR3 length: 17; V gene: TRBV5-1; J gene: TRBJ2-7; CDR3 protein: CASSLRGVQKRSYEQYF; CDR3 DNA: TGCGCCAGCAGCTTGCGGGGGGTCCAGAAGAGGTCCTACGAGCAGTACTTC
D gene: -; clone size: -; CDR3 length: 14; V gene: TRBV4-3; J gene: TRBJ1-5; CDR3 protein: CASSPMVRNQPQHF; CDR3 DNA: TGCGCCAGCAGCCCCATGGTCCGCAATCAGCCCCAGCATTTT
D gene: TRBD1; clone size: -; CDR3 length: 14; V gene: TRBV13; J gene: TRBJ2-7; CDR3 protein: CASSPRDREAEQYF; CDR3 DNA: TGTGCCAGCAGCCCCAGGGACAGGGAGGCCGAGCAGTACTTC
D gene: -; clone size: -; CDR3 length: 14; V gene: TRBV2; J gene: TRBJ1-3; CDR3 protein: CASSELLSGNTIYF; CDR3 DNA: TGTGCCAGCAGTGAACTACTTTCTGGAAACACCATATATTTT
D gene: -; clone size: -; CDR3 length: 15; V gene: TRBV30; J gene: TRBJ1-2; CDR3 protein: CAWSPTYIPNYGYTF; CDR3 DNA: TGTGCCTGGAGCCCGACTTATATTCCTAACTATGGCTACACCTTC
D gene: -; clone size: few; CDR3 length: 14; V gene: TRBV12-3/TRBV12-4; J gene: TRBJ2-7; CDR3 protein: CASSFGGQLNEQYF; CDR3 DNA: TGTGCCAGCAGTTTCGGAGGGCAATTAAACGAGCAGTACTTC
D gene: -; clone size: many; CDR3 length: 12; V gene: TRBV29-1; J gene: TRBJ2-7; CDR3 protein: CSVGPTAYEQYF; CDR3 DNA: TGCAGCGTTGGACCGACTGCCTACGAGCAGTACTTC
D gene: TRBD2; clone size: few; CDR3 length: 15; V gene: TRBV12-3/TRBV12-4; J gene: TRBJ2-2; CDR3 protein: CASKASGNNTGELFF; CDR3 DNA: TGTGCCAGCAAAGCTAGCGGGAACAACACCGGGGAGCTGTTTTTT
D gene: -; clone size: -; CDR3 length: 12; V gene: TRBV30; J gene: TRBJ2-2; CDR3 protein: CLSGSNTGGLFF; CDR3 DNA: TGTCTCAGCGGATCGAACACCGGGGGGCTGTTTTTT
D gene: TRBD2; clone size: many; CDR3 length: 17; V gene: TRBV14; J gene: TRBJ2-1; CDR3 protein: CASSQDIGLAGVNEQFF; CDR3 DNA: TGTGCCAGCAGCCAAGATATCGGGCTAGCGGGGGTGAATGAGCAGTTCTTC